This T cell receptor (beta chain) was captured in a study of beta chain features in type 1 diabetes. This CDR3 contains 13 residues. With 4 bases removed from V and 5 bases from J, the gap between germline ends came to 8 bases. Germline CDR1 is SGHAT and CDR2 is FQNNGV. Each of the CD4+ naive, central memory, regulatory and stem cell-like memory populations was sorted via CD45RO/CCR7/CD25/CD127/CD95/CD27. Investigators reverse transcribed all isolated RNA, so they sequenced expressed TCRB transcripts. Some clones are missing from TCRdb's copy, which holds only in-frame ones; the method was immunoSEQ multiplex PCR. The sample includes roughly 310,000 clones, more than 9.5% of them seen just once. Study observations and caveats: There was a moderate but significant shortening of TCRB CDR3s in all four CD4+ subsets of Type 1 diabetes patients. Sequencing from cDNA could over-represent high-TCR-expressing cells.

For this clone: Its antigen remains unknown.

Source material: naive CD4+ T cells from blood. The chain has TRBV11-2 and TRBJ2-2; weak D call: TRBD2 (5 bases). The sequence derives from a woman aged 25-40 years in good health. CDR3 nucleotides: TGTGCCAGCAGCTCCACTAGAACCGGGGAGCTGTTTTTT. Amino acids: CASSSTRTGELFF.